This T cell receptor (beta chain) originates from a study of monozygotic twins with inflammatory bowel disease. Findings of the study overall: Similarity of repertoires did not differ between concordant and discordant twins, possibly from limited power. Diversity of TCRbeta measured by inverse Simpson was lower in IBD patients than in healthy co-twins.

TCRdb re-called the 5' RACE reads; one entry per CDR3 protein, DNA not given. The sample spans approximately 150,000 distinct CDR3 sequences; the ten largest clones claim approximately 2.5%. Germline V CDR1 and CDR2: LGHDT, YNNKEL (reference sequence). This CDR3 comprises 14 residues. Points on this clonotype: Its target is unknown.

This clonotype was obtained from a human donor with ulcerative colitis or Crohn's disease, or a healthy co-twin of an affected twin (not recorded which). Source material: blood. V usage is TRBV3-1 and J usage is TRBJ1-6; TCRdb names TRBD1, which stays unverified in the absence of DNA. The CDR3 loop reads CASSQRAGGPPLHF.